Each of the 2 T cell receptor beta chains below was sequenced from the same sample in a study of control samples from healthy donors and cancer patients. Produced via immunoSEQ multiplex PCR; TCRdb's table is partial and in-frame only. The data contain 200,000 or so clones, 90% to 95% of them singletons. Sequencing used blood. The receptors were gathered from a man aged 50-60 years in good health.

The rearrangement joins TRBV7-9 to TRBJ1-2; 9 nucleotides match TRBD1. Germline V gene data show CDR1 as SEHNR and CDR2 as FQNEAQ (reference sequence). The trim removed 5 bases at V and 8 bases at J, leaving 15 bases unmatched. This CDR3 region has 16 residues. CDR3 loop: CASSLLWTGAIPGYTF. In nucleotides, the CDR3 is TGTGCCAGCAGCCTCTTGTGGACAGGGGCGATCCCCGGCTACACCTTC. The variable domain in full, with the rest retrieved from reference TRBV7-9 and TRBJ1-2, is DTGVSQNPRHKITKRGQNVTFRCDPISEHNRLYWYRQTLGQGPEFLTYFQNEAQLEKSRLLSDRFSAERPKGSFSTLEIQRTEQGDSAMYLCASSLLWTGAIPGYTFGSGTRLTVV.

In its sample, this clone was seen once. The CDR3 DNA follows: TGTGCCAGCAGTTTAACGCGCGGACACAATGAGCAGTTCTTC. Protein sequence: CASSLTRGHNEQFF. The J gene is TRBJ2-1, the V gene TRBV27; D unclear. In germline, CDR1 is MNHEY, CDR2 SMNVEV (reference sequence). V gave up 2 bases and J gave up 5 bases, with 10 bases separating them. CDR3 length equals 14 residues.